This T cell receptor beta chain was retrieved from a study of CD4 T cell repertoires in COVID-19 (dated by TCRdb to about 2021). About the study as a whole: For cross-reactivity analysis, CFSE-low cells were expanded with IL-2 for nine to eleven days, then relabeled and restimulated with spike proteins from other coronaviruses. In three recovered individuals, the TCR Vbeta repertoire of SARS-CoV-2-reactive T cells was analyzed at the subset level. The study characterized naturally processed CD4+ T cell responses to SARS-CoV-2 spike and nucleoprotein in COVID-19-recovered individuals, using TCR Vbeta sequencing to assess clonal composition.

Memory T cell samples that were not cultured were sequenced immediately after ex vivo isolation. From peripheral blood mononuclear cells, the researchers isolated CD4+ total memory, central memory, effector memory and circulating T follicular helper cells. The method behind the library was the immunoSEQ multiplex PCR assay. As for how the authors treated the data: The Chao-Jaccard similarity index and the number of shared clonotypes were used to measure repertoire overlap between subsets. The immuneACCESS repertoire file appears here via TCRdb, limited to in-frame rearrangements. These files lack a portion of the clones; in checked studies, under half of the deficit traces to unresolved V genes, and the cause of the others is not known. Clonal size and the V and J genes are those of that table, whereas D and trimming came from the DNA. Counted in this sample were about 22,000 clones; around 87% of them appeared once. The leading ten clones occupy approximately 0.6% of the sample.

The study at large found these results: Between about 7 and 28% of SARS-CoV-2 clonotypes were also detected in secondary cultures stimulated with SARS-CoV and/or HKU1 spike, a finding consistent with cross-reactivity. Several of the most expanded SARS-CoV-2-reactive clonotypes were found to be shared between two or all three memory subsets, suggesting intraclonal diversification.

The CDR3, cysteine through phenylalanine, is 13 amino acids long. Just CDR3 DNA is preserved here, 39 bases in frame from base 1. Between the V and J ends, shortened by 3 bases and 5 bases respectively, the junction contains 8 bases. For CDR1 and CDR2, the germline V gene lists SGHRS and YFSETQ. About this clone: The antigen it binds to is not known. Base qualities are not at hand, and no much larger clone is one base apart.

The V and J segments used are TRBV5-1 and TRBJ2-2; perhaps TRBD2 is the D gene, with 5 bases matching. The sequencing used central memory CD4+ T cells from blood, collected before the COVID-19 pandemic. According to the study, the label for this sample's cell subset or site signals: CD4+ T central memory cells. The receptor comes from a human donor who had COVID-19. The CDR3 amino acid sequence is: CASSSLATGELFF. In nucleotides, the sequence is TGCGCCAGCAGCTCCCTAGCTACCGGGGAGCTGTTTTTT.